These 7 T cell receptor beta chains were sequenced from one sample in a study of T cells in localized non-small cell lung cancer. Profiled with immunoSEQ multiplex PCR; TCRdb holds only in-frame clones, not every one. The sample lists tens of thousands of clones; around 83% were seen once. The source was peripheral blood, collected before any cancer treatment. Receptors originate from a female donor at least 60 years old with stage II squamous cell lung carcinoma.

The V gene is TRBV28, the J gene TRBJ1-2; 7 bases match TRBD1. CDR1 and CDR2 (germline): MDHEN, SYDVKM. J lost 4 bases, V lost 5 bases, and 7 bases had no gene match. There are 14 residues in the CDR3. The CDR3: CASSPDRYSYGYTF. CDR3 nucleotide sequence: TGTGCCAGCAGTCCGGACAGGTATAGCTATGGCTACACCTTC.

CDR3 sequence reads: CASSLFMRVDTGELFF. The DNA of the CDR3 is TGCGCCAGCAGCTTGTTTATGCGTGTGGACACCGGGGAGCTGTTTTTT. The chain uses TRBV5-1 and TRBJ2-2; D gene uncertain. Per the germline V gene, CDR1 is SGHRS and CDR2 is YFSETQ. Trimming shortened V by 1 base and J by 3 bases, and 13 bases separated the two germline ends. The CDR3 runs to 16 residues.

The chain combines TRBV6-1 with TRBJ2-3, with 12 nucleotides matching TRBD1. Germline loops: CDR1 MNHNS, CDR2 SASEGT. The CDR3 consists of 14 residues. J gave up 5 bases and V 10 bases, and 7 bases lay outside the gene matches. The CDR3 reads CATGTGGAKDTQYF. The CDR3 nucleotides are TGTGCCACCGGGACAGGGGGCGCGAAAGATACGCAGTATTTT.

The chain has TRBV19 and TRBJ1-5, with D unclear. V lost 1 base and J 3 bases, leaving 7 bases between the germline ends. Germline-derived CDR1 and CDR2 are LNHDA and SQIVND (reference sequence). The CDR3 totals 14 residues. The CDR3 nucleotides read TGTGCCAGTAGTATAGCGGGGAACAATCAGCCCCAGCATTTT. Translating it yields CASSIAGNNQPQHF.

The genes are TRBV7-6 and TRBJ1-4; D unresolved. Trimming removed 0 bases from V and 5 bases from J, with 10 bases in between. The CDR3 spans 15 residues. Per the germline V gene, CDR1 is SGHVS and CDR2 is FNYEAQ. The CDR3 is CASSLASSSNEKLFF. CDR3 coding DNA: TGTGCCAGCAGCTTAGCTAGCTCGTCCAATGAAAAACTGTTTTTT. Filled out from reference TRBV7-6 and TRBJ1-4, the complete variable domain reads GAGVSQSPRYKVTKRGQDVALRCDPISGHVSLYWYRQALGQGPEFLTYFNYEAQQDKSGLPNDRFSAERPEGSISTLTIQRTEQRDSAMYRCASSLASSSNEKLFFGSGTQLSVL.

The J gene is TRBJ1-5, the V gene TRBV2; no firm D call. Germline CDR1 SNHLY, CDR2 FYNNEI. Trimming cost V 5 bases and J 1 base, with 12 bases left between them. The CDR3 loop spans 15 amino acids. The CDR3 DNA reads TGTGCCAGCAGTATCGGCCCGGAGAGCAATCAGCCCCAGCATTTT. Amino acid sequence: CASSIGPESNQPQHF. Full variable domain (outside the CDR3, taken from reference TRBV2 and TRBJ1-5): EPEVTQTPSHQVTQMGQEVILRCVPISNHLYFYWYRQILGQKVEFLVSFYNNEISEKSEIFDDQFSVERPDGSNFTLKIRSTKLEDSAMYFCASSIGPESNQPQHFGDGTRLSIL.

This clone was detected only once. The V and J genes are TRBV19 and TRBJ1-5, with a possible D match to TRBD1 (6 bases). V gave up 10 bases and J gave up 0 bases, with 22 bases separating them. The CDR3 covers 17 residues. Germline CDR1 reads LNHDA; CDR2 reads SQIVND (reference sequence). CDR3 amino acids: CATPGQGPYYSNQPQHF. CDR3 in DNA: TGTGCCACCCCGGGGCAGGGGCCTTACTATAGCAATCAGCCCCAGCATTTT.